Listed below are T cell receptor beta chains from one sample, sequenced in a study of cytomegalovirus exposure and HLA in healthy donors. The table came from immunoSEQ multiplex PCR; TCRdb's copy has only in-frame clones and leaves some out. The sample lists 150,000 to 200,000 clones; about 77% were seen once. Source material: PBMCs. All receptors derive from a female donor in good health and CMV-seronegative. Both conserved end residues are part of each CDR3. D genes are given only for firm matches. Clone sizes are given selectively: once, few, many, or a class where the clone is expanded.

.	TRBV4-1	TRBJ2-1	medium-sized	TGCGCCAGCAGCCAAGTTAACCTTGGACTCGAGTACAATGAGCAGTTCTTC	CASSQVNLGLEYNEQFF
.	TRBV10-3	TRBJ1-1	few	TGTGCCATCAGCGGTGGGAACACTGAAGCTTTCTTT	CAISGGNTEAFF
.	TRBV6-1	TRBJ2-2	few	TGTGCCAGCGCAGGGATCACCGGGGAGCTGTTTTTT	CASAGITGELFF
.	TRBV2	TRBJ1-2	.	TGTGCCAGCATGAGTCAGGGTGCTAACTATGGCTACACCTTC	CASMSQGANYGYTF
TRBD1	TRBV4-1	TRBJ2-5	.	TGCGCCAGCAGCTACCCGGGACAGGAAGAGACCCAGTACTTC	CASSYPGQEETQYF
TRBD1	TRBV19	TRBJ1-5	few	TGTGCCAGTAGTACGAGCTGGGGGACAGATCAGCCCCAGCATTTT	CASSTSWGTDQPQHF
TRBD1	TRBV6-5	TRBJ1-2	few	TGTGCCAGCAGTTCCGGACACATACAGGGGAACTATGGCTACACCTTC	CASSSGHIQGNYGYTF
.	TRBV28	TRBJ1-3	.	TGTGCCAGCAGTTTAGTAACAGGCTCTGGAAACACCATATATTTT	CASSLVTGSGNTIYF
TRBD2	TRBV6-6	TRBJ2-7	.	TGTGCCAGCAAAGCGGGGATCGCCTACGAGCAGTACTTC	CASKAGIAYEQYF
.	TRBV27	TRBJ2-5	.	TGTGCCAGCAGTTTACGGTCCAGGGAAAAAGAGACCCAGTACTTC	CASSLRSREKETQYF
TRBD1	TRBV19	TRBJ1-5	.	TGTGCCAGTAGTTCCCAGGGGGCGCAGAGGCAGCCCCAGCATTTT	CASSSQGAQRQPQHF
.	TRBV27	TRBJ1-1	.	TGTGCCAGCAGTTCTTACTCATTGAACACTGAAGCTTTCTTT	CASSSYSLNTEAFF